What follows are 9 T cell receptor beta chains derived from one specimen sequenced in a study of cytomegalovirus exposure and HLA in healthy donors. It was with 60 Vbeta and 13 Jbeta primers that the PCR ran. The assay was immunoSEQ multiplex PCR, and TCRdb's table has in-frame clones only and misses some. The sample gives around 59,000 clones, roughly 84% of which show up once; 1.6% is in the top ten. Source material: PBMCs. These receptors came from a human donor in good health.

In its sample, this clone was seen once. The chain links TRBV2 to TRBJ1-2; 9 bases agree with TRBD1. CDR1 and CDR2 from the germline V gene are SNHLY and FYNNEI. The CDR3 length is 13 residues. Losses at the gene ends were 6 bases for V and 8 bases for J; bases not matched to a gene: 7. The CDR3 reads CASRVQGAEGYTF. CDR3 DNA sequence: TGTGCCAGCAGGGTACAGGGGGCTGAAGGCTACACCTTC. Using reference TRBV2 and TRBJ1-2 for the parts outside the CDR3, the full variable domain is EPEVTQTPSHQVTQMGQEVILRCVPISNHLYFYWYRQILGQKVEFLVSFYNNEISEKSEIFDDQFSVERPDGSNFTLKIRSTKLEDSAMYFCASRVQGAEGYTFGSGTRLTVV.

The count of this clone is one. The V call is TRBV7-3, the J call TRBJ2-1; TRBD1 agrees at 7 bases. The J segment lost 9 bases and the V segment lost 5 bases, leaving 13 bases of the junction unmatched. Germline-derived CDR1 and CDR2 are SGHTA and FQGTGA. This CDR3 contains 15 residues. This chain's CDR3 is CASSPSGTAYTEQFF. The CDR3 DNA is TGTGCCAGCAGCCCCTCCGGGACAGCATATACTGAGCAGTTCTTC.

The CDR3 reads CATSRDSGTGFYGYTF. The CDR3 DNA is TGTGCCACCAGCAGAGATTCCGGGACAGGGTTCTATGGCTACACCTTC. This chain connects TRBV15 to TRBJ1-2, with TRBD1 identical over 9 bases. Germline CDR1 is LNHNV and CDR2 is YYDKDF (reference sequence). The CDR3 covers 16 residues. The junction had 6 bases not matched to a gene; V was cut back by 0 bases and J by 4 bases.

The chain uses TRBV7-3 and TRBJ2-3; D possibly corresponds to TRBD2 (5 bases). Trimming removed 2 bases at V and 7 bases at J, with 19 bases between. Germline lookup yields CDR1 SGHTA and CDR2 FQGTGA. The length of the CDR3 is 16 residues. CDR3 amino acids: CASSLGVGIATNTQYF. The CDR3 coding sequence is TGTGCCAGCAGCTTAGGTGTCGGGATCGCTACGAATACGCAGTATTTT.

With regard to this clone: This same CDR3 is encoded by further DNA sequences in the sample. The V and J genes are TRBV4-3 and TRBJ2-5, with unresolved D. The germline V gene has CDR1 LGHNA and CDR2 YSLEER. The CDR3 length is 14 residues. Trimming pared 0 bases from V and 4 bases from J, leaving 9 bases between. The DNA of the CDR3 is TGCGCCAGCAGCCAAGAAGTGGCTGGAGAGACCCAGTACTTC. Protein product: CASSQEVAGETQYF.

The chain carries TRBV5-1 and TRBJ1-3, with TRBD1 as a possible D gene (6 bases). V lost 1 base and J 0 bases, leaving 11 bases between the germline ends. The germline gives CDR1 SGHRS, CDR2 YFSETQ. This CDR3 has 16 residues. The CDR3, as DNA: TGCGCCAGCAGCTTGCAGACAGGACTCTCTGGAAACACCATATATTTT. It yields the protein CASSLQTGLSGNTIYF.

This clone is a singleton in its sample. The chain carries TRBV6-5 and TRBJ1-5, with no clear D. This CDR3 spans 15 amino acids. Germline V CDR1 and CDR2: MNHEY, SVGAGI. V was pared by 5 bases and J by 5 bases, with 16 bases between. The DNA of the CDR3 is TGTGCCAGCAGTCCCCTTGCAGGTGGGCATCAGCCCCAGCATTTT. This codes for CASSPLAGGHQPQHF.

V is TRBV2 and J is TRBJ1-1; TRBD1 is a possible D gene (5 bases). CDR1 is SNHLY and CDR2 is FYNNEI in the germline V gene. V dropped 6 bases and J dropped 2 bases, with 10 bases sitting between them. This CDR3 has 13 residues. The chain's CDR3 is CASRGDRNTEAFF. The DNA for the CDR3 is TGTGCCAGCAGGGGCGACAGAAACACTGAAGCTTTCTTT. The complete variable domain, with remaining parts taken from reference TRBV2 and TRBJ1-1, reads EPEVTQTPSHQVTQMGQEVILRCVPISNHLYFYWYRQILGQKVEFLVSFYNNEISEKSEIFDDQFSVERPDGSNFTLKIRSTKLEDSAMYFCASRGDRNTEAFFGQGTRLTVV.

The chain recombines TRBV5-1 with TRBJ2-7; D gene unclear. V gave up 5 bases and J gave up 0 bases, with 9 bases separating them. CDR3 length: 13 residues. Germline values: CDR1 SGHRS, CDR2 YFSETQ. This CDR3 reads CASREIGSYEQYF. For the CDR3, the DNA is TGCGCCAGCAGGGAGATTGGCTCCTACGAGCAGTACTTC.